Listed here are 9 T cell receptor beta chains from one sample, sequenced in a study of post-analysis software for immune sequencing data. Study conclusions and caveats: Patients had higher frequencies than controls of five or six TRBV segments, including TRBV5-6, TRBV5-1 and TRBV20-1.

For these TCRs, the target antigens are not known. Built from TCR beta cDNA, the libraries had unique molecular identifiers in them. MiXCR, run by TCRdb on the PCR reads, gives a single entry per CDR3 protein. The sample lists hundreds of thousands of distinct CDR3 sequences, 30% occurring once. Sequencing input: blood. The receptors were gathered from a girl under 18 with multiple sclerosis.

The chain recombines TRBV4-3 with TRBJ2-5; no clear D gene. The J call is uncertain, as TRBJ2-7 better fits the DNA end. The CDR3 spans 16 residues. Per germline, CDR1 LGHNA and CDR2 YSLEER. CDR3 nucleotide sequence: TGCGCCAGCAGCCGAGATACGACGGCGACCTCCTACGAGCAGTACTTC. Protein product: CASSRDTTATSYEQYF.

V usage is TRBV7-8 and J usage is TRBJ2-5, with 9 bases identical to TRBD1. Germline CDR1 SGHVS, CDR2 FQNEAQ. Losses at the gene ends were 2 bases for V and 11 bases for J; bases not matched to a gene: 12. The CDR3 is made up of 15 amino acids. The CDR3 sequence is CASSLTSGTGNVQYF. The CDR3 region has the DNA TGTGCCAGCAGCTTAACTTCCGGGACAGGGAACGTGCAGTACTTC.

This clonotype was counted between two and nine times. The chain is built from TRBV7-9 and TRBJ1-1; 7 bases fit TRBD1. V was pared by 5 bases and J by 10 bases, with 7 bases of the junction left unmatched. This CDR3 is built from 12 residues. CDR1 is SEHNR and CDR2 is FQNEAQ in the germline V gene (reference sequence). The CDR3 is CASSRGTVGAFF. As DNA, the CDR3 is TGTGCCAGCAGCCGTGGGACAGTTGGAGCTTTCTTT.

V and J are TRBV7-9 and TRBJ2-3; D possibly corresponds to TRBD1 (5 bases). This CDR3 region has 15 residues. Trimming shortened V by 10 bases and J by 0 bases, and 17 bases separated the two germline ends. Germline CDR1 SEHNR, CDR2 FQNEAQ (reference sequence). The CDR3 is CANPPQGRSTDTQYF. In DNA form, the CDR3 reads TGTGCCAATCCGCCCCAGGGTCGGAGCACAGATACGCAGTATTTT.

The sample holds a few counts of this clonotype. The rearrangement links TRBV24-1 to TRBJ1-5; D is unclear. Trimming shortened V by 5 bases and J by 3 bases, and 7 bases separated the two germline ends. The CDR3 contains 13 residues. CDR1 is KGHDR and CDR2 is SFDVKD in the germline V gene. CDR3 coding DNA: TGTGCCACCAGTGTGGCAGCCAATCAGCCCCAGCATTTT. This gives the protein CATSVAANQPQHF.

The chain uses TRBV29-1 and TRBJ2-3, with 13 bases fitting TRBD2. The CDR3 totals 19 residues. Looked up from germline, CDR1 is SQVTM and CDR2 is ANQGSEA. J gave up 1 base and V 6 bases, and 16 bases lay outside the gene matches. CDR3 in amino acids: CSVDKGGTSGIERTDTQYF. The CDR3 region has the DNA TGCAGCGTGGATAAGGGGGGGACTAGCGGGATAGAACGCACAGATACGCAGTATTTT.

This clonotype occurred a few times. The rearrangement joins TRBV28 to TRBJ2-1; 10 nucleotides agree with TRBD1. This CDR3 comprises 16 residues. Germline CDR1 MDHEN, CDR2 SYDVKM. V was clipped by 2 bases and J by 7 bases; unmatched bases: 8. The CDR3 nucleotides read TGTGCCAGCAGTTTACCGGGACAGGGGAAGGGGAATGAGCAGTTCTTC. As protein: CASSLPGQGKGNEQFF.

On this clonotype: This may stem from a read error, because a much larger clone lies one nucleotide away. The chain recombines TRBV29-1 with TRBJ1-4; TRBD1 is a possible D gene (6 bases). CDR1 SQVTM and CDR2 ANQGSEA come from the germline V gene. The V end was cut by 6 bases, the J end by 4 bases, with 18 bases between. The CDR3 extends over 15 amino acids. CDR3 sequence reads: CSVGPGGRVNEKLFF. In DNA, the CDR3 is TGCAGCGTGGGCCCCGGGGGGCGGGTTAATGAAAAACTGTTTTTT. The variable domain in full, with the rest retrieved from reference TRBV29-1 and TRBJ1-4, is SAVISQKPSRDICQRGTSLTIQCQVDSQVTMMFWYRQQPGQSLTLIATANQGSEATYESGFVIDKFPISRPNLTFSTLTVSNMSPEDSSIYLCSVGPGGRVNEKLFFGSGTQLSVL.

The chain is built from TRBV15 and TRBJ1-2, with a tentative D call TRBD1 (5 bases). V was shortened by 0 bases and J by 7 bases, with 15 bases between the two germline ends. The germline V gene encodes CDR1 LNHNV and CDR2 YYDKDF (reference sequence). This CDR3 has 15 residues. CDR3 coding DNA: TGTGCCACCAGCAGAGAGAGGCAGGGAGGGGCTGGCTACACCTTC. Translated: CATSRERQGGAGYTF.